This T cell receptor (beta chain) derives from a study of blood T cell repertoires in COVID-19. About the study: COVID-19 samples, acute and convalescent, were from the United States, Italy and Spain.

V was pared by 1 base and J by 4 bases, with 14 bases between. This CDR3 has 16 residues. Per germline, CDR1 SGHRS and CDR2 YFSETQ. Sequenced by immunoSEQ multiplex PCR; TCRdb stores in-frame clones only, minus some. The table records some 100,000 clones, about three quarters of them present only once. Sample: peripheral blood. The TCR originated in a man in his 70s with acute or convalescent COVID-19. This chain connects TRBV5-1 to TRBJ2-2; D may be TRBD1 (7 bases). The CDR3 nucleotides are TGCGCCAGCAGCTTGAGTTCGCAGGGGGGCACCGGGGAGCTGTTTTTT. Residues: CASSLSSQGGTGELFF.